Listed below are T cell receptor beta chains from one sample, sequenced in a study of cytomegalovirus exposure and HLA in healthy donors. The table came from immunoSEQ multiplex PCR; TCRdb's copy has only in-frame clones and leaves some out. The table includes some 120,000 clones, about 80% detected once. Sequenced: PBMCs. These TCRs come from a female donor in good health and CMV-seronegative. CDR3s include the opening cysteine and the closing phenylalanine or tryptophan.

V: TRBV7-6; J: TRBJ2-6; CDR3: CASSSPEGSGANVLTF
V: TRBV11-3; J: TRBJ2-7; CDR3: CASSFEPGYEQYF
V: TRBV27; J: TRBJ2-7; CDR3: CASRRGPYEQYF
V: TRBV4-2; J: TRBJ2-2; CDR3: CASRAGASGGRTGELFF
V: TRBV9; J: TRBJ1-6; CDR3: CASSAGDTNSPLHF
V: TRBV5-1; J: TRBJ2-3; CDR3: CASSLGRGPDTQYF
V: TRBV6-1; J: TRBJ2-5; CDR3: CASSEYVGLAGETQYF
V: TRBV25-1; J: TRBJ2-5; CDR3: CASSILGTLKETQYF
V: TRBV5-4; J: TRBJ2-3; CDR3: CASSFLAGAYTDTQYF
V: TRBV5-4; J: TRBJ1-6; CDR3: CASSLGVPGDNSPLHF
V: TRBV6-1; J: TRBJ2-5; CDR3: CASSEGRDSGQETQYF
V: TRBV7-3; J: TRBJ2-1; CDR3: CASSLTGGEYNEQFF
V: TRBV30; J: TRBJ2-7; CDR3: CAWLTGTLRGEQYF
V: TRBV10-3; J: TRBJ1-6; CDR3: CAISEADYKGSPLHF
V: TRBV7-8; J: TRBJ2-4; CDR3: CASSAGGWSAKNIQYF
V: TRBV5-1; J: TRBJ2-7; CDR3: CASSERTGGINEQYF
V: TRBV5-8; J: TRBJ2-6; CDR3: CASSPGQILTSGANVLTF
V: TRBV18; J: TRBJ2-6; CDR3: CASSPGPGGANVLTF
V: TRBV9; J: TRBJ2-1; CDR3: CASSADGRGNEQFF
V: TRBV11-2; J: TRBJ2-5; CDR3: CASSFGVGGGETQYF
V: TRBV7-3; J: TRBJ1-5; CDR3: CASSPTGPQHF
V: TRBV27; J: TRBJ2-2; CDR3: CASSFLGRGRTGELFF
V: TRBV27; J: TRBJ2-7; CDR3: CASSIGQGTYEQYF
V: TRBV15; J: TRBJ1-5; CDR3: CATSSGGGANQPQHF
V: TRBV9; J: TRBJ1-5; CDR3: CASSPDRGIGQPQHF
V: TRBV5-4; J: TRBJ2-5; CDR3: CASSQRTGPETQYF
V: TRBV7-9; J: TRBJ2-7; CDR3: CASSLLGGVGTGIDYEQYF
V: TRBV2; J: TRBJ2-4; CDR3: CASSEPTVAKNIQYF
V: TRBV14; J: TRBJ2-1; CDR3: CASSQVTDRGLGNEQFF
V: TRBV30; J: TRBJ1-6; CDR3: CAWSWGGQADSPLHF
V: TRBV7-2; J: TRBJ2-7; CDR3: CASSLSGGASYEQYF
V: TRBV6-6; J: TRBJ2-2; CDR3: CASSYSGTDTGELFF
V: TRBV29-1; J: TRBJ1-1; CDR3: CSVGEGHTEAFF
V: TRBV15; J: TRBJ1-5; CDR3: CATSRLGTARGMSNQPQHF
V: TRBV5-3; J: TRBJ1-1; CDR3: CARSLWGREDTEAFF
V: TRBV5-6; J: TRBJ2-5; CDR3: CASSSTLGQETQYF
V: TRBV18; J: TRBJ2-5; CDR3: CASSAGTGSQETQYF
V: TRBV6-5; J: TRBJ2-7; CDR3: CASSYDPGSDEQYF
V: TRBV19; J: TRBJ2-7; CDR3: CASSTRGSEQYF
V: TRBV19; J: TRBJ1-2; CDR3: CASSKTGTANYGYTF
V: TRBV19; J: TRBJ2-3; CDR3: CASSIRGYTDTQYF
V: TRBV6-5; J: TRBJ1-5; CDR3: CASSSRDRVRGAQHF
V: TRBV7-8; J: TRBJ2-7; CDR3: CASSLGQGVRYEQYF
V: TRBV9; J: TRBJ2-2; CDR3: CASSASGLAGFFTGELFF
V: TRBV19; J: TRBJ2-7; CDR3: CASSGSRGASYEQYF
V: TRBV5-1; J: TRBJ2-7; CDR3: CASSLETGITYEQYF
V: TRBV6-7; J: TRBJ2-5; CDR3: CASSYQQLPFSGGNQETQYF